This T cell receptor (beta chain) was captured by sequencing in a study of radiotherapy plus CTLA-4 blockade in lung cancer. About the research overall: Objective response was observed in about 19% of patients, and disease control in 30% to 35%.

The V end was cut by 0 bases, the J end by 5 bases, with 13 bases between. The CDR3 runs 15 residues. Germline loops: CDR1 MNHEY, CDR2 SMNVEV (reference sequence). Profiling relied on immunoSEQ multiplex PCR, and the TCRdb table lists in-frame clones only, not all of them. Of 81,000 or so clones listed, approximately 82% were seen once; the top ten hold 13% to 15%. The gene calls are TRBV27 and TRBJ1-2; no reliable D call. Sequencing was performed on peripheral blood, taken from a patient treated with radiotherapy plus ipilimumab. This receptor was obtained from a human donor with non-small cell lung cancer that progressed on radiotherapy plus ipilimumab. In DNA form, the CDR3 reads TGTGCCAGCAGTTTATCGACCGGCGGCCCATATGGCTACACCTTC. It codes for CASSLSTGGPYGYTF.